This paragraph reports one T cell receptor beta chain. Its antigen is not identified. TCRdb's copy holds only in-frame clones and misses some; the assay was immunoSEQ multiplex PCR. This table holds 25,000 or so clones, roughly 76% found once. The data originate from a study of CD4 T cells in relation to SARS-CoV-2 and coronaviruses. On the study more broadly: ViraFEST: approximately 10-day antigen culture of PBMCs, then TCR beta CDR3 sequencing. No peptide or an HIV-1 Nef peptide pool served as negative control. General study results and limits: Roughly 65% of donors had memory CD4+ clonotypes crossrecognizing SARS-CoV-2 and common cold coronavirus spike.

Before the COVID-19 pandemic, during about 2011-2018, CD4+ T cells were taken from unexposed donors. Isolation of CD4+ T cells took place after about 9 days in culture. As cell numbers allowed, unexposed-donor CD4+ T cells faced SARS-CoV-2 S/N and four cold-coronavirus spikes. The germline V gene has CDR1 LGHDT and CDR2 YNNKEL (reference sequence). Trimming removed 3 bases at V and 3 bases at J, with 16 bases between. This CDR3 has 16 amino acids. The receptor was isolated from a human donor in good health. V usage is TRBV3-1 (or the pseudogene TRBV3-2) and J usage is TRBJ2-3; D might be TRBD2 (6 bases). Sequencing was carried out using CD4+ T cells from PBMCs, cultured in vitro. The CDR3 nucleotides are TGTGCCAGCAGCCACCTCGGAGGGTCTTTTACAGATACGCAGTATTTT. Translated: CASSHLGGSFTDTQYF.